The next 2 T cell receptor beta chains were all read from a single sample in a study of control samples from healthy donors and cancer patients. Some clones are missing from TCRdb's copy, which holds only in-frame ones; the method was immunoSEQ multiplex PCR. This sample has fewer than 500,000 clones, with around nine tenths found just once. What was sequenced was PBMCs. These receptor sequences come from a man aged 40-55 years with head and neck cancer.

The gene calls are TRBV4-1 and TRBJ2-3; D gene unclear. V gave up 1 base and J gave up 4 bases, with 9 bases separating them. This CDR3 comprises 14 residues. Per the germline V gene, CDR1 is MGHRA and CDR2 is YSYEKL. CDR3 amino acids: CASSQGYGADTQYF. CDR3 bases: TGCGCCAGCAGCCAAGGGTACGGCGCAGATACGCAGTATTTT.

This chain links TRBV28 with TRBJ2-2; the D is unclear. Trimming removed 6 bases from V and 6 bases from J, with 11 bases in between. CDR3 length: 13 residues. CDR1 MDHEN and CDR2 SYDVKM come from the germline V gene. The CDR3: CASRWSLAGELFF. The CDR3 DNA is TGTGCCAGCAGGTGGTCTTTGGCCGGGGAGCTGTTTTTT.